Presented here are 19 T cell receptor beta chains from one specimen sequenced in a study of CD8 T cells in ankylosing spondylitis (dated by TCRdb to about 2017). Points the paper makes about the study in general: Blood from ankylosing spondylitis patients appeared to be characterized by a TCR beta motif made up of fewer than ten highly homologous amino acid variants.

The method behind the library was 5' RACE. The sample was run on an Illumina HiSeq 2500. Using fastp trimming at Q25 and MiXCR clonotype assembly, TCRdb reanalyzed the public sequencing data and kept in-frame beta chains. Rows are unified per CDR3 protein, each entry keeping the most common DNA and genes. The sample yields hundreds of thousands of distinct CDR3 sequences; around 11% were counted once. The ten largest clonotypes hold under 0.6% of the sample. Antigens of these TCRs are unknown. The sample consisted of blood, either unsorted or a sorted T cell fraction (not recorded which). The receptors here all came from a male donor with ankylosing spondylitis.

This clonotype was found once. The chain has TRBV20-1 and TRBJ2-1, with a weak D call TRBD1 (6 bases). This CDR3 is 14 amino acids long. Germline values: CDR1 DFQATT, CDR2 SNEGSKA (reference sequence). The CDR3 sequence is CNVPDRSAYNEQFF. The CDR3 DNA follows: TGCAATGTCCCAGACAGGAGCGCCTACAATGAGCAGTTCTTC.

In this sample, this clonotype turned up a few times. The chain couples TRBV6-2 or TRBV6-3 to TRBJ2-3; 12 bases line up with TRBD2. After removal of 2 bases from V and 2 bases from J, the junction contained 5 bases not matched to a gene. The CDR3 runs 17 residues. Looked up from germline, CDR1 is MNHEY and CDR2 is SVGEGT. DNA for the CDR3: TGTGCCAGCAGTTACGGGACTAGCGGGCATTTCACAGATACGCAGTATTTT. It is translated as CASSYGTSGHFTDTQYF.

V is TRBV7-2 and J is TRBJ2-2, with a tentative D call TRBD2 (5 bases). Germline-derived CDR1 and CDR2 are SGHTA and FQGNSA. The V gene lost 4 bases and the J gene lost 3 bases, with 12 bases spanning the gap. The CDR3 extends over 15 amino acids. The CDR3 spells CASSSPREHTGELFF. CDR3 DNA: TGTGCCAGCAGCTCGCCCCGGGAACACACCGGGGAGCTGTTTTTT.

This clonotype was picked up a small number of times. This chain joins TRBV20-1 and TRBJ2-1; 10 bases are a match to TRBD2. The J segment lost 3 bases and the V segment lost 1 base, leaving 0 bases of the junction unmatched. This CDR3 spans 14 amino acids. The germline V gene encodes CDR1 DFQATT and CDR2 SNEGSKA (reference sequence). Here the CDR3 reads CSARVAGGYNEQFF. The CDR3 DNA is TGCAGTGCTAGAGTAGCGGGAGGCTACAATGAGCAGTTCTTC.

Regarding this clonotype: A junction boundary mismatches the germline segment, possibly from a read error. The rearrangement links TRBV24-1 to TRBJ2-1, with 11 bases identical to TRBD2. The CDR3 contains 17 residues. Germline assignment: CDR1 KGHDR and CDR2 SFDVKD. This CDR3 is CVTSASTASGGTNEQFF. The DNA for the CDR3 is TGTGTCACCAGTGCCTCGACCGCTAGCGGGGGGACGAATGAGCAGTTCTTC.

This clonotype occurred many times. The rearrangement uses TRBV20-1 and TRBJ2-7, with TRBD2 matching over 10 bases. This CDR3 comprises 14 residues. The J segment lost 1 base and the V segment lost 4 bases, leaving 4 bases of the junction unmatched. The germline V gene encodes CDR1 DFQATT and CDR2 SNEGSKA (reference sequence). In DNA form, the CDR3 reads TGCAGTGCTACTCTAGCGGGAGCGTCCTACGAGCAGTACTTC. Amino acids: CSATLAGASYEQYF.

The rearrangement joins TRBV29-1 to TRBJ1-2; D not certain. This CDR3 comprises 13 residues. V lost 1 base and J 4 bases, leaving 10 bases between the germline ends. Germline loops: CDR1 SQVTM, CDR2 ANQGSEA. In DNA form, the CDR3 reads TGCAGCGTTGAAGCAGAAAAAGGCTATGGCTACACCTTC. This sequence encodes CSVEAEKGYGYTF. The variable domain in full, with the rest retrieved from reference TRBV29-1 and TRBJ1-2, is SAVISQKPSRDICQRGTSLTIQCQVDSQVTMMFWYRQQPGQSLTLIATANQGSEATYESGFVIDKFPISRPNLTFSTLTVSNMSPEDSSIYLCSVEAEKGYGYTFGSGTRLTVV.

V is TRBV29-1 and J is TRBJ1-2; tentatively, D is TRBD1 (6 bases). Trimming removed 6 bases from V and 0 bases from J, with 11 bases in between. This CDR3 has 13 amino acids. The V gene's germline CDR1 is SQVTM and CDR2 ANQGSEA. The CDR3 spells CSVGTLANYGYTF. CDR3 DNA: TGCAGCGTCGGGACACTGGCTAACTATGGCTACACCTTC.

In its sample, this clonotype was seen many times. The gene calls are TRBV12-3 or TRBV12-4 and TRBJ1-6; the D gene is possibly TRBD1 (5 bases). The germline V and J ends were trimmed by 3 bases and 9 bases, with 18 bases remaining between them. The CDR3 contains 16 residues. The DNA for the CDR3 is TGTGCCAGCAGTTTCTCGATTGGACACCCGGGTTCACCCCTCCACTTT. It specifies CASSFSIGHPGSPLHF.

The chain is built from TRBV20-1 and TRBJ2-5; D tentatively fits TRBD1 or TRBD2 (5 bases each). CDR3 length: 14 residues. CDR1 is DFQATT and CDR2 is SNEGSKA in the germline V gene (reference sequence). The ends were cut back, 4 bases at V and 0 bases at J, with 12 bases in the middle. CDR3 residues: CSAKPGTDQETQYF. CDR3 nucleotide sequence: TGCAGTGCTAAACCTGGGACGGACCAAGAGACCCAGTACTTC.

This clonotype was detected a few times. The V and J genes are TRBV12-3 or TRBV12-4 and TRBJ2-5; TRBD1 aligns across 8 bases. The CDR3 is 14 amino acids. The V segment lost 5 bases and the J segment 1 base; nucleotides outside the gene matches: 3. In DNA, the CDR3 is TGTGCCAGCAGTATACAGGGGGTCCAAGAGACCCAGTACTTC. Encoded protein: CASSIQGVQETQYF.

There are a few counts of this clonotype. The chain employs TRBV5-1 and TRBJ2-1; a weak D match, TRBD2 (6 bases). Germline loops: CDR1 SGHRS, CDR2 YFSETQ. Trimming shortened V by 8 bases and J by 7 bases, and 16 bases separated the two germline ends. CDR3 length equals 13 residues. The CDR3 DNA follows: TGCGCCAGTTCGGGACTTCGTTATAATGAGCAGTTCTTC. This codes for CASSGLRYNEQFF.

The chain is built from TRBV2 and TRBJ2-7, with D unclear. The CDR3 totals 14 residues. The V gene's germline CDR1 is SNHLY and CDR2 FYNNEI. The ends were cut back, 8 bases at V and 1 base at J, with 15 bases in the middle. The CDR3 loop is CASGSTKISYEQYF. The CDR3, as DNA: TGTGCCAGCGGGTCGACAAAAATTTCCTACGAGCAGTACTTC.

The chain uses TRBV28 and TRBJ2-1; weak D call: TRBD2 (5 bases). V dropped 7 bases and J dropped 1 base, with 11 bases sitting between them. Per the germline V gene, CDR1 is MDHEN and CDR2 is SYDVKM. The CDR3 has 14 residues. The CDR3: CASKSGNSYNEQFF. The CDR3 region has the DNA TGTGCCAGCAAATCCGGGAATTCCTACAATGAGCAGTTCTTC. The full variable domain, with the rest looked up from reference TRBV28 and TRBJ2-1, is DVKVTQSSRYLVKRTGEKVFLECVQDMDHENMFWYRQDPGLGLRLIYFSYDVKMKEKGDIPEGYSVSREKKERFSLILESASTNQTSMYLCASKSGNSYNEQFFGPGTRLTVL.

There are many counts of this clonotype. V is TRBV29-1 and J is TRBJ2-7; no clear D. With 7 bases removed from V and 3 bases from J, the gap between germline ends came to 10 bases. CDR3 size: 11 residues. Per germline, CDR1 SQVTM and CDR2 ANQGSEA. The CDR3 bases are TGCAGCGCGGTCCGTGGCTACGAGCAGTACTTC. Its translation: CSAVRGYEQYF.

The chain employs TRBV20-1 and TRBJ2-1, with D possibly matching TRBD1 (6 bases). CDR1 and CDR2 from the germline V gene are DFQATT and SNEGSKA (reference sequence). The V end lost 6 bases, the J end lost 0 bases, and 9 bases lay between the germline ends. This CDR3 contains 13 residues. CDR3 in amino acids: CSAGTHSYNEQFF. Written as DNA, the CDR3 is TGCAGTGCCGGGACACACTCCTACAATGAGCAGTTCTTC.

The V gene is TRBV20-1, the J gene TRBJ1-5; TRBD1 matches 7 bases. CDR3 length: 14 residues. Germline-derived CDR1 and CDR2 are DFQATT and SNEGSKA (reference sequence). Trimming removed 6 bases from V and 4 bases from J; junction bases left unmatched: 9. The CDR3 nucleotides read TGCAGTGCAGAACCTGGACAGGAGAATCAGCCCCAGCATTTT. It specifies CSAEPGQENQPQHF.

The chain employs TRBV24-1 and TRBJ1-1; D is possibly TRBD1 (6 bases). Germline values: CDR1 KGHDR, CDR2 SFDVKD. The V end lost 3 bases, the J end lost 4 bases, and 14 bases lay between the germline ends. The CDR3 length is 15 residues. The CDR3 DNA follows: TGTGCCACCAGTGATGCCGGGACACGGACCACTGAAGCTTTCTTT. Translation: CATSDAGTRTTEAFF.

On this clonotype itself: One end of the junction fails to match germline, which may point to a read error. The rearrangement uses TRBV11-2 and TRBJ2-3; 10 positions agree with TRBD1. CDR1 and CDR2 from the germline V gene are SGHAT and FQNNGV. The CDR3 contains 18 residues. This CDR3 reads CASSPTPGQGSGTDTQYF. DNA of the CDR3: TGTGCCAGCAGCCCGACCCCGGGACAGGGGAGCGGCACAGATACACAGTATTTT. Filled out from reference TRBV11-2 and TRBJ2-3, the complete variable domain reads EAGVAQSPRYKIIEKRQSVAFWCNPISGHATLYWYQQILGQGPKLLIQFQNNGVVDDSQLPKDRFSAERLKGVDSTLKIQPAKLEDSAVYLCASSPTPGQGSGTDTQYFGPGTRLTVL.